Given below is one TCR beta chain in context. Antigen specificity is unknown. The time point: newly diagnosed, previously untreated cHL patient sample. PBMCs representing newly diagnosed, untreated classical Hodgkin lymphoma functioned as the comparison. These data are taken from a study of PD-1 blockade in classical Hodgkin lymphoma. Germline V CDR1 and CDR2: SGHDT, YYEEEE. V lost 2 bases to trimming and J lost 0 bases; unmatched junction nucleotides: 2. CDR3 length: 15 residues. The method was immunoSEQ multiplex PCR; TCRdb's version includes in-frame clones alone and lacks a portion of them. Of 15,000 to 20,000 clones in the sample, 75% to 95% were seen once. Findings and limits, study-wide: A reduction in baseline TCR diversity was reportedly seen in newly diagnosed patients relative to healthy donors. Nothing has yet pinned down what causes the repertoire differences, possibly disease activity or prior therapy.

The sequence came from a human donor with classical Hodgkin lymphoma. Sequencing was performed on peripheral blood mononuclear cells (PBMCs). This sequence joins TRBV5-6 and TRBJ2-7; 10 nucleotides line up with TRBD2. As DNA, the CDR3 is TGTGCCAGCAGCTTCGGACTAGCGGACTCCTACGAGCAGTACTTC. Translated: CASSFGLADSYEQYF.